The rows below give T cell receptor beta chains drawn from one sample of a study of T cells after yellow fever vaccination. TCRdb recomputed calls from the 5' RACE reads with MiXCR, one row per CDR3 protein. Of approximately 330,000 distinct CDR3 sequences in the sample, roughly 4% were seen once. The source material was PBMCs, sampled 5 days after the yellow fever booster vaccination. These receptors were obtained from a man younger than 35 who received the YFV17D yellow fever vaccine. CDR3s include the opening cysteine and the closing phenylalanine or tryptophan. The D gene is left open where the match is weak. The listing skips clone size in some rows; elsewhere it reads once, few, many or a size class.

J: TRBJ1-2; V: TRBV7-2; D: TRBD1; size: -; DNA: TGTGCCAGCAGCTTTACAGGGGGTTATGGGGCTAACTATGGCTACACCTTC; CDR3: CASSFTGGYGANYGYTF
J: TRBJ2-1; V: TRBV7-8; D: -; size: -; DNA: TGTGCCAGCAGCTTTTCAAGTTACAATGAGCAGTTCTTC; CDR3: CASSFSSYNEQFF
J: TRBJ2-3; V: TRBV7-6; D: TRBD2; size: -; DNA: TGTGCCAGCAGCTTACCCCTAGCGGGCACAGATACGCAGTATTTT; CDR3: CASSLPLAGTDTQYF
J: TRBJ2-7; V: TRBV6-2/TRBV6-3; D: TRBD2; size: few; DNA: TGTGCCAGCAGTTACCGCGGGGGGGCCGACGAGCAGTACTTC; CDR3: CASSYRGGADEQYF
J: TRBJ1-2; V: TRBV6-1; D: -; size: -; DNA: TGTGCCAGCAGTGAAGCAGGGGCTAACTATGGCTACACCTTC; CDR3: CASSEAGANYGYTF
J: TRBJ2-3; V: TRBV20-1; D: TRBD1; size: few; DNA: TGCAGTGCTAGAGACCCTTTACAGGGGACAGATACGCAGTATTTT; CDR3: CSARDPLQGTDTQYF
J: TRBJ1-2; V: TRBV12-3/TRBV12-4; D: -; size: -; DNA: TGTGCCTCAGCCGTCGGGAACTATGGCTACACCTTC; CDR3: CASAVGNYGYTF
J: TRBJ2-5; V: TRBV12-3/TRBV12-4; D: TRBD2; size: -; DNA: TGTGCCAGCAGTCCACTAGCGGGGGGGCGACAAGAGACCCAGTACTTC; CDR3: CASSPLAGGRQETQYF
J: TRBJ2-4; V: TRBV12-3/TRBV12-4; D: -; size: -; DNA: TGTGCCAGCAGCCAACAAAGGGGGGGAGACATTCAGTACTTC; CDR3: CASSQQRGGDIQYF
J: TRBJ1-3; V: TRBV29-1; D: -; size: few; DNA: TGCAGCGTTCTCGGACAGATCCCTGGAAACACCATATATTTT; CDR3: CSVLGQIPGNTIYF
J: TRBJ2-3; V: TRBV4-3; D: -; size: -; DNA: TGCGCCAGCAGCCGAACCGGAGGGATTCACACAGATACGCAGTATTTT; CDR3: CASSRTGGIHTDTQYF
J: TRBJ2-3; V: TRBV20-1; D: -; size: few; DNA: TGCAGTGCTAGTGACGGGACCCGGGGGATTACGCAGTATTTT; CDR3: CSASDGTRGITQYF
J: TRBJ1-1; V: TRBV5-1; D: TRBD1; size: many; DNA: TGCGCCAGCAGCATTGACGGGACAGGGATGAACACTGAAGCTTTCTTT; CDR3: CASSIDGTGMNTEAFF
J: TRBJ1-2; V: TRBV5-1; D: -; size: -; DNA: TGCGCCAGCAGCTTGCGCCAGCTCGGGGATGGCTACACCTTC; CDR3: CASSLRQLGDGYTF
J: TRBJ1-1; V: TRBV10-3; D: TRBD1; size: few; DNA: TGTGCCATCAGTGGAAGGACAGGGGGATCGGGCACTGAAGCTTTCTTT; CDR3: CAISGRTGGSGTEAFF
J: TRBJ1-2; V: TRBV24-1; D: -; size: -; DNA: TGTGCCACCAGTGATAACGACGCACGCCTAAATGGCTACACCTTC; CDR3: CATSDNDARLNGYTF
J: TRBJ2-2; V: TRBV7-9; D: -; size: few; DNA: TGTGCCAGCAGCAGTGGCAGGTCTCTCACCGGGGAGCTGTTTTTT; CDR3: CASSSGRSLTGELFF
J: TRBJ1-1; V: TRBV7-3; D: -; size: few; DNA: TGTGCCAGCAGCTTAACGAGGCGCGGGAACACTGAAGCTTTCTTT; CDR3: CASSLTRRGNTEAFF